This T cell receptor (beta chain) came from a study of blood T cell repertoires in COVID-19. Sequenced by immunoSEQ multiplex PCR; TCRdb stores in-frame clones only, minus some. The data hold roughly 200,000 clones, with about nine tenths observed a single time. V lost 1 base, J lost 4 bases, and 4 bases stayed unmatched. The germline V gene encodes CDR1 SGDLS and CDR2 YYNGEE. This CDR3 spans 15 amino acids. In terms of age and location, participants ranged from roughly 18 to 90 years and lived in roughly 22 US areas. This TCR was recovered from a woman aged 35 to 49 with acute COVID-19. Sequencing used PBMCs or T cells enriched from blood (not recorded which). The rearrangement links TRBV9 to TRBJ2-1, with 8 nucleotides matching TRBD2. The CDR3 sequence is CASSVRAGGYNEQFF. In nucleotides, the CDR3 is TGTGCCAGCAGCGTAAGGGCGGGGGGTTACAATGAGCAGTTCTTC.